Listed below are T cell receptor beta chains from one sample, sequenced in a study of blood T cells in healthy people across ages. Each CDR3 protein is one row after TCRdb ran MiXCR on the 5' RACE reads. The sample gives roughly 800,000 distinct CDR3 sequences, under 40% of which show up once; under 15% is in the top ten. Sequencing was performed on blood. The source is a man younger than 30 in good health. Each CDR3 is given with its conserved first and last residue. The order of the fields is V gene, J gene, D gene, clone size, CDR3 length, CDR3 protein, CDR3 DNA. A D gene is named only where the DNA matches it firmly. The size entry is marked missing in some rows and otherwise reads once, few, many or a size class.

>TRBV5-5|TRBJ2-5|-|-|14
CASAGRSNQETQYF
TGTGCCAGCGCAGGGAGGAGCAACCAAGAGACCCAGTACTTC
>TRBV6-5|TRBJ2-7|TRBD1|-|15
CASRYLGQGRYEQYF
TGTGCCAGCAGGTATTTGGGACAGGGTCGGTACGAGCAGTACTTC
>TRBV4-3|TRBJ2-5|-|-|13
CASSRKLQETQYF
TGCGCCAGCAGCCGTAAACTCCAAGAGACCCAGTACTTC
>TRBV7-2|TRBJ2-5|TRBD2|-|14
CASLPAGGGETQYF
TGTGCCAGCCTACCTGCGGGGGGCGGAGAGACCCAGTACTTC
>TRBV20-1|TRBJ2-5|-|-|17
CSARDGTQTGKQETQYF
TGCAGTGCTAGAGATGGGACGCAAACAGGGAAGCAAGAGACCCAGTACTTC
>TRBV21-1|TRBJ2-5|-|few|15
CASTPDRGLRETQYF
TGTGCCAGCACCCCGGACAGGGGGCTTCGAGAGACCCAGTACTTC
>TRBV27|TRBJ1-5|TRBD1|-|15
CASSLNRGVPQPQHF
TGTGCCAGCAGTTTGAACAGGGGAGTCCCTCAGCCCCAGCATTTT
>TRBV12-3/TRBV12-4|TRBJ1-1|-|few|13
CANNRQDGLEAFF
TGTGCCAACAACCGTCAGGACGGCCTTGAAGCTTTCTTT
>TRBV10-1|TRBJ2-2|-|-|16
CASSELAGSRTGELFF
TGCGCCAGCAGTGAGTTGGCCGGGAGTCGTACCGGGGAGCTGTTTTTT
>TRBV7-2|TRBJ1-6|-|few|15
CASSSQGPSNSPLHF
TGTGCCAGCAGCTCGCAGGGTCCCAGTAATTCACCCCTCCACTTT
>TRBV7-2|TRBJ2-7|-|-|15
CASSLGQGSVYEQYF
TGTGCCAGCAGCTTAGGGCAGGGGTCTGTCTACGAGCAGTACTTC
>TRBV20-1|TRBJ2-5|-|few|17
CSAREGQDREVWETQYF
TGCAGTGCTAGAGAGGGACAAGACAGGGAGGTGTGGGAGACCCAGTACTTC
>TRBV4-2|TRBJ2-1|TRBD1|few|15
CASSQVAQGSNEQFF
TGTGCCAGCAGCCAAGTGGCACAGGGGAGCAATGAGCAGTTCTTC
>TRBV6-2/TRBV6-3|TRBJ1-6|TRBD1|-|12
CASRTGQTPLHF
TGTGCCAGCAGAACGGGACAGACACCCCTCCACTTT
>TRBV6-5|TRBJ1-5|-|few|14
CASSGNIGNQPQHF
TGTGCCAGCAGTGGGAATATCGGCAATCAGCCCCAGCATTTT
>TRBV12-3/TRBV12-4|TRBJ1-2|-|many|13
CASTLGKSYGYTF
TGTGCCAGCACCCTGGGGAAGTCCTATGGCTACACCTTC
>TRBV10-2|TRBJ1-2|-|-|14
CASSEDRSNYGYTF
TGCGCCAGCAGTGAGGACAGATCCAACTATGGCTACACCTTC
>TRBV12-3/TRBV12-4|TRBJ1-2|-|-|14
CASRPLGDLRDYTF
TGTGCCAGCAGACCTCTTGGGGACTTAAGAGACTACACCTTC
>TRBV5-6|TRBJ2-7|TRBD1|-|15
CASSPKDRDSYEQYF
TGTGCCAGCAGCCCCAAAGACAGGGACTCCTACGAGCAGTACTTC
>TRBV5-1|TRBJ1-1|-|-|15
CASSPLSLAATEAFF
TGCGCCAGCAGCCCTCTTAGCCTTGCGGCCACTGAAGCTTTCTTT
>TRBV7-2|TRBJ1-1|-|-|16
CASSLPGRRADTEAFF
TGTGCCAGCAGCCTCCCCGGGCGCAGGGCGGACACTGAAGCTTTCTTT
>TRBV10-3|TRBJ2-7|-|-|13
CAIRATEYNEQYF
TGTGCCATCAGGGCGACAGAGTACAATGAGCAGTACTTC
>TRBV20-1|TRBJ1-5|-|few|15
CSASRAGSSNQPQHF
TGCAGTGCTAGTCGGGCCGGGAGTAGCAATCAGCCCCAGCATTTT
>TRBV20-1|TRBJ2-1|TRBD2|many|16
CSAREKRGGLYNEQFF
TGCAGTGCTAGAGAAAAGCGGGGGGGCCTTTACAATGAGCAGTTCTTC
>TRBV20-1|TRBJ1-2|TRBD1|many|16
CSARGSDRGIGYGYTF
TGCAGTGCTAGAGGGTCCGACAGGGGGATCGGGTATGGCTACACCTTC
>TRBV9|TRBJ1-2|-|-|14
CASSATEFNYGYTF
TGTGCCAGCAGCGCTACAGAGTTTAACTATGGCTACACCTTC
>TRBV20-1|TRBJ2-5|-|-|10
CSAGWETQYF
TGCAGTGCTGGATGGGAGACCCAGTACTTC
>TRBV20-1|TRBJ1-2|TRBD1|many|14
CSARVPGGGYGYTF
TGCAGTGCTAGAGTCCCAGGGGGAGGCTATGGCTACACCTTC
>TRBV4-1|TRBJ2-7|-|few|16
CASSSNRDGLSYEQYF
TGCGCCAGCAGCAGCAACCGGGACGGACTCTCCTACGAGCAGTACTTC
>TRBV21-1|TRBJ2-1|-|-|16
CASSKRRTGVYNEQFF
TGTGCCAGCAGCAAGAGGAGGACAGGGGTCTACAATGAGCAGTTCTTC
>TRBV4-1|TRBJ2-1|TRBD2|-|18
CASSQLVGGGGANNERFF
TGCGCCAGCAGCCAGTTGGTAGGGGGCGGGGGGGCGAACAATGAGCGGTTCTTC
>TRBV12-3/TRBV12-4|TRBJ2-7|TRBD1|few|14
CASSSDRGFYEQYF
TGTGCCAGCAGCTCGGACAGGGGGTTCTACGAGCAGTACTTC
>TRBV5-8|TRBJ2-5|-|-|15
CASSWGDHGKETQYF
TGTGCCAGCAGCTGGGGGGACCATGGGAAGGAGACCCAGTACTTC
>TRBV4-2|TRBJ2-1|TRBD2|-|16
CASSRQTSGGRDEQFF
TGTGCCAGCAGCCGGCAGACTAGCGGGGGTCGCGATGAGCAGTTCTTC
>TRBV5-5|TRBJ2-7|TRBD2|-|15
CASSPLAGGSYEQYF
TGTGCCAGCAGTCCCCTAGCGGGGGGATCCTACGAGCAGTACTTC
>TRBV15|TRBJ2-5|TRBD1|-|17
CATSRPPGQAPQETQYF
TGTGCCACCAGCCGCCCCCCCGGACAGGCGCCACAAGAGACCCAGTACTTC
>TRBV20-1|TRBJ2-3|TRBD2|-|15
CSARDWGGVSDTQYF
TGCAGTGCTAGAGACTGGGGGGGTGTTTCCGATACGCAGTATTTT
>TRBV12-3/TRBV12-4|TRBJ1-2|-|many|14
CASIVTGALDGYTF
TGTGCCAGCATAGTAACAGGAGCTTTGGACGGCTACACCTTC
>TRBV4-1|TRBJ1-1|-|-|14
CASSQGILDTEAFF
TGCGCCAGCAGCCAAGGGATTTTGGACACTGAAGCTTTCTTT